This T cell receptor beta chain was recorded in a study of Graves' ophthalmopathy and Graves' hyperthyroidism. Study-wide results and caveats: Blood shared most expanded thyroid clonotypes above 0.001 frequency. Cross-validated, the 13-signature model showed 87.88%/81.08% sensitivity/specificity, and 80%/75% in the test set.

This clonotype was picked up many times. No antigen is known for it. TCR beta CDR3 regions were amplified from RNA transcripts. Investigators did first-round RT-PCR with HTBI primers, then second-round multiplex PCR. TCRdb independently ran MiXCR on the multiplex PCR reads; one entry per CDR3 protein. The data show over 650,000 distinct CDR3 sequences, about 38% seen once. The germline CDR1 and CDR2 sequences are SGHVS and FQNEAQ. The CDR3 extends over 14 amino acids. V lost 0 bases and J 3 bases, leaving 9 bases between the germline ends. Ophthalmopathy donors' eye disease showed moderate-to-severe activity, CAS of at least 3, NOSPECS of at least 4 and duration under 3 months.

This sequence originates from an adult man with Graves' ophthalmopathy. The sequencing input was peripheral blood. The rearrangement uses TRBV7-8 and TRBJ2-7; D gene ambiguous. CDR3 region: CASSLAPVYYEQYF. CDR3 coding DNA: TGTGCCAGCAGCTTAGCGCCGGTCTACTACGAGCAGTACTTC.